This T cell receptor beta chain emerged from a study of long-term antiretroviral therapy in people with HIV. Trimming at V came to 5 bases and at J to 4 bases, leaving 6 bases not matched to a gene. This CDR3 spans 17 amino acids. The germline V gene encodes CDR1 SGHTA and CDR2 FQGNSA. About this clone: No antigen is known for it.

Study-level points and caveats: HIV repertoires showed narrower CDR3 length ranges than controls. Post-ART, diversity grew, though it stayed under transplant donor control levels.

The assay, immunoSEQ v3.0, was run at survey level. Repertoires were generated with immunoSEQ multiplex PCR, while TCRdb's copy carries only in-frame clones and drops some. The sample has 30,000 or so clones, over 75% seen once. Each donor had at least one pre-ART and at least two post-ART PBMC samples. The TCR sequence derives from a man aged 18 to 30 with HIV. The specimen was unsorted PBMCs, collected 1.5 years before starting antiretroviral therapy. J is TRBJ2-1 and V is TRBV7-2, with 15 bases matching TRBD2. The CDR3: CASSAQGLAGGYNEQFF. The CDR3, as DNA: TGTGCCAGCAGCGCCCAGGGACTAGCGGGAGGTTACAATGAGCAGTTCTTC.